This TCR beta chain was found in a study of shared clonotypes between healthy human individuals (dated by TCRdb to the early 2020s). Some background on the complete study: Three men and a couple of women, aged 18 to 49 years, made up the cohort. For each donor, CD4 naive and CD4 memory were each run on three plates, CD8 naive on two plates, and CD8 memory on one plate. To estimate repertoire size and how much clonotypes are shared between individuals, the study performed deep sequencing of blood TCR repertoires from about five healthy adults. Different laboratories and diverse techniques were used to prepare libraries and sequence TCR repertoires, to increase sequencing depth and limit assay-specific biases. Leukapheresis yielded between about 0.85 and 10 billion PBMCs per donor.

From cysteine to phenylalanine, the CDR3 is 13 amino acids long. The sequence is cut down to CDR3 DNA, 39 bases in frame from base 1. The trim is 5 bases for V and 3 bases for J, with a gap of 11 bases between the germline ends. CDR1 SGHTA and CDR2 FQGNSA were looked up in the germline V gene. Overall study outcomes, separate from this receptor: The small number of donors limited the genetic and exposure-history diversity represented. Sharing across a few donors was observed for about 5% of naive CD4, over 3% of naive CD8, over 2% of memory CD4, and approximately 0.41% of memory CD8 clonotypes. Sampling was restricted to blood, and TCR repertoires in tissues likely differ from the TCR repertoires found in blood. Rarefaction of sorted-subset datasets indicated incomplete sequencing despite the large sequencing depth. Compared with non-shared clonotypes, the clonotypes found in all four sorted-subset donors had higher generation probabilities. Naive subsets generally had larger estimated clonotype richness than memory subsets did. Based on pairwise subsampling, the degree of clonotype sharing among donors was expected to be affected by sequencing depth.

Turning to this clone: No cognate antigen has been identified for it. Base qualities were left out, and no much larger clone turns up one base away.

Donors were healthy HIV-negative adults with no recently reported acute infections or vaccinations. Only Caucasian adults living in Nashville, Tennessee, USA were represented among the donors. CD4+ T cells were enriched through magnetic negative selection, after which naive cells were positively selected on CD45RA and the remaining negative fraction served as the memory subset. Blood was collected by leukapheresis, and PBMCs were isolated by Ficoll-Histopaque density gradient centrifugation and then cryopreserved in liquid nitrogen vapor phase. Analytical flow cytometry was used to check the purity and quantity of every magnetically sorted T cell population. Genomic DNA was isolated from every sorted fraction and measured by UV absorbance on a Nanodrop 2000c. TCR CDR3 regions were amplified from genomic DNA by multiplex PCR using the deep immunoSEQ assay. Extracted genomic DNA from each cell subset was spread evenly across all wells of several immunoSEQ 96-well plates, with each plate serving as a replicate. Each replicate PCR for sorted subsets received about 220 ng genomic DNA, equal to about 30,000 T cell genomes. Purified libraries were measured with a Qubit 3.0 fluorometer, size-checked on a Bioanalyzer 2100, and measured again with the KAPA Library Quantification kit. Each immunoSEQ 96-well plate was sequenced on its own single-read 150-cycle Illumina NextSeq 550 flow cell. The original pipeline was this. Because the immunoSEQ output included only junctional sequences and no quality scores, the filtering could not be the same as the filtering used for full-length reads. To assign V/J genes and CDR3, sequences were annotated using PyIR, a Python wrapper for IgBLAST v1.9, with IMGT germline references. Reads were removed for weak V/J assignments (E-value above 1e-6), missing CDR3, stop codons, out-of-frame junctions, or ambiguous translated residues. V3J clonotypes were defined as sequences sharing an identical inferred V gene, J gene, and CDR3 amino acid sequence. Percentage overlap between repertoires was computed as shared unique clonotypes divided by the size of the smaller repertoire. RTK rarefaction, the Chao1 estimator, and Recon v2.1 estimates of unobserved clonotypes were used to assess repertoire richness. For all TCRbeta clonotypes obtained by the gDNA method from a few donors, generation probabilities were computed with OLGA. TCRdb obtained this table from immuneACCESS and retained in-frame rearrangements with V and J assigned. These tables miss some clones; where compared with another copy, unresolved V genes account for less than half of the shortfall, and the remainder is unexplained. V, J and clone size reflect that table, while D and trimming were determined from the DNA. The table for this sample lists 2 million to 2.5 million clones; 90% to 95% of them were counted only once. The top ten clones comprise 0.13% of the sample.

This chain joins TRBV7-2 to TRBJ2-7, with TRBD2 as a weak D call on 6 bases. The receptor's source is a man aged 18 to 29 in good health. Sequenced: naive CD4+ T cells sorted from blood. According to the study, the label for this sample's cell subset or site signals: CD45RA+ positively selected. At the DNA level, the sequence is TGTGCCAGCAGCCCAGACGGGGGCTACGAGCAGTACTTC. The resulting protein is CASSPDGGYEQYF.